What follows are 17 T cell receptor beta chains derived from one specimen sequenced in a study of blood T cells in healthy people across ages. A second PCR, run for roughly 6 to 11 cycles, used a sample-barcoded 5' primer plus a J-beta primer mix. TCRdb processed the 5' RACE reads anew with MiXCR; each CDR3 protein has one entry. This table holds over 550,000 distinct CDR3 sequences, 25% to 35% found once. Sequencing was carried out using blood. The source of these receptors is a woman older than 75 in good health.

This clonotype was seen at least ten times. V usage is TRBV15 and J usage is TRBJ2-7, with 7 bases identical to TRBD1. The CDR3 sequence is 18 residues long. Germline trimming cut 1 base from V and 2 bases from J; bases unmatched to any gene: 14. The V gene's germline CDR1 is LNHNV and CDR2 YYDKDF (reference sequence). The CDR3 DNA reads TGTGCCACCAGCAGAGTGGACAGGTCCCCTACTCTAGCCTACGAGCAGTACTTC. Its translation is CATSRVDRSPTLAYEQYF.

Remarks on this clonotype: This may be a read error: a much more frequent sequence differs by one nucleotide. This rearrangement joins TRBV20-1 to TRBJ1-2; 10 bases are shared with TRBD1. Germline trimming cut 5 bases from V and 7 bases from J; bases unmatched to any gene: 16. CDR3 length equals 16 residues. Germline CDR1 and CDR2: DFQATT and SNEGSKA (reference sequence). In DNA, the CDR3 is TGCAGTGCTCATGACGCTCGGGACAGGGGCAGCTCTGGCTACACCTTC. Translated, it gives CSAHDARDRGSSGYTF.

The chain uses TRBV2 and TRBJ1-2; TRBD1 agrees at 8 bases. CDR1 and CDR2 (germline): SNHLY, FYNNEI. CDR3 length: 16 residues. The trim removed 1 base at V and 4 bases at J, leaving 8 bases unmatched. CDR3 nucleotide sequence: TGTGCCAGCAGTGAAGTTTGGACAGGGCGTAGCTATGGCTACACCTTC. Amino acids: CASSEVWTGRSYGYTF.

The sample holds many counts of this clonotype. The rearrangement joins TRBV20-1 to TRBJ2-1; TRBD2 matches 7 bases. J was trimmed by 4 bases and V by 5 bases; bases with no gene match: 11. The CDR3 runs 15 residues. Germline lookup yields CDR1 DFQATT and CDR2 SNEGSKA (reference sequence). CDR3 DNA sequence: TGCAGTGCTGCCTCTCTAGCGGTCCTTTACAATGAGCAGTTCTTC. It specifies CSAASLAVLYNEQFF.

The CDR3 DNA is TGTGCCAGCACCTCGGGAAAGGGTGGGAATTCACCCCTCCACTTT. This encodes CASTSGKGGNSPLHF. The chain uses TRBV6-8 and TRBJ1-6, with no clear D. The CDR3 has 15 residues. Germline-derived CDR1 and CDR2 are MNHGY and SAAAGT. Trimming took 7 bases from V and 7 from J, leaving 17 bases between them.

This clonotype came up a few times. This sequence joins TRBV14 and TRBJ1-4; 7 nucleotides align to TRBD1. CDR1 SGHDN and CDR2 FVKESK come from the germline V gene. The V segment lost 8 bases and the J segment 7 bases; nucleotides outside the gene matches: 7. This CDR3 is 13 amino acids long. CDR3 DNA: TGTGCCAGCGGTAAGGGGGCAGGTGAAAAACTGTTTTTT. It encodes CASGKGAGEKLFF.

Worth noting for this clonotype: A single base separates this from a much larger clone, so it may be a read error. The CDR3 spells CASSRRCTDTQYF. CDR3 DNA sequence: TGTGCCAGCTCGCGCAGATGCACAGATACGCAGTATTTT. V and J are TRBV7-3 and TRBJ2-3, with D hard to call. This CDR3 spans 13 amino acids. Germline-derived CDR1 and CDR2 are SGHTA and FQGTGA. Trimming took 8 bases from V and 1 from J, leaving 10 bases between them.

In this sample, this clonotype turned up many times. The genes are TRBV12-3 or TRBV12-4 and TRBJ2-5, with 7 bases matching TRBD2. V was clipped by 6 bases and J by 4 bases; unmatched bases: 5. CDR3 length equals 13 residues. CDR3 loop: CASRSAGLETQYF. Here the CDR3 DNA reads TGTGCCAGCAGGTCAGCGGGGCTAGAGACCCAGTACTTC.

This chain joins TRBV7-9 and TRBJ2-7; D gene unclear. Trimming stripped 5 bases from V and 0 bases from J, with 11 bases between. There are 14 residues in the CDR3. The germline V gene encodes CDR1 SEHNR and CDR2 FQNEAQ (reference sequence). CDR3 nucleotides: TGTGCCAGCAGCAGTGAGCACAGCTCCTACGAGCAGTACTTC. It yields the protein CASSSEHSSYEQYF.

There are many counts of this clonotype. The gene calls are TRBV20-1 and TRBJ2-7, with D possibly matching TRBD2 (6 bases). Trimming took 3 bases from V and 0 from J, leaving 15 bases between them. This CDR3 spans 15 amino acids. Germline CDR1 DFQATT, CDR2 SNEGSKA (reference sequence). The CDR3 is CSARGGSASSYEQYF. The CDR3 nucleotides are TGCAGTGCTAGGGGAGGATCCGCCAGCTCCTACGAGCAGTACTTC.

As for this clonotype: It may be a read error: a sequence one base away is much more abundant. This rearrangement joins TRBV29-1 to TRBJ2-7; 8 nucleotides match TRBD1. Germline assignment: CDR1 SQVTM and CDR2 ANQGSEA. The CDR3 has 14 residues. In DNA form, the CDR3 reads TGCGGCGTGAGGGCAGGGGGCGCGAGCAATGAGCAGTACTTC. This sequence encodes CGVRAGGASNEQYF.

CDR3 amino acids: CATSDPGQNNEQYF. The CDR3 nucleotides read TGTGCCACCAGTGATCCGGGACAGAACAATGAGCAGTACTTC. V is TRBV24-1 and J is TRBJ2-5; 7 nucleotides align to TRBD1. CDR3 length: 14 amino acids. CDR1 is KGHDR and CDR2 is SFDVKD in the germline V gene. The V and J ends lost 3 bases and 11 bases, in that order; junction bases with no gene match: 11.

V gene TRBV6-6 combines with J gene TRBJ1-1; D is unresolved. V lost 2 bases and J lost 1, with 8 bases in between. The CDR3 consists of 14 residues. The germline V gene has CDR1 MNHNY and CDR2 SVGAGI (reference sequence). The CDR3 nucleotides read TGTGCCAGCAGTTACCCTCTGCGGAACACTGAAGCTTTCTTT. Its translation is CASSYPLRNTEAFF.

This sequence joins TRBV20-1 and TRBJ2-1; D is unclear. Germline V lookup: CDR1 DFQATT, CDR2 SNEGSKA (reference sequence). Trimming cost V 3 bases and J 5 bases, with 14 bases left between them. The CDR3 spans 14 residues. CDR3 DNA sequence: TGCAGTGCTAGCGCGCCGGCCCGTCACAATGAGCAGTTCTTC. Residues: CSASAPARHNEQFF.

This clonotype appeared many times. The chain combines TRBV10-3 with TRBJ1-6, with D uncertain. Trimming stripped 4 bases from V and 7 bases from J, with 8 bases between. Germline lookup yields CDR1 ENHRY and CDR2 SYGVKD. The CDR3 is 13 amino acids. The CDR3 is CAISGRENSPLHF. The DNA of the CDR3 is TGTGCCATCAGTGGGCGGGAGAATTCACCCCTCCACTTT.

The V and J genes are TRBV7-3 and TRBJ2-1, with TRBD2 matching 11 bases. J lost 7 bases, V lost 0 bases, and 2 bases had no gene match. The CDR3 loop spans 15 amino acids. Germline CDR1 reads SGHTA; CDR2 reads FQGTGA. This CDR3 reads CASSLTTSGGNEQFF. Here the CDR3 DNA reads TGTGCCAGCAGCTTAACAACTAGCGGGGGTAATGAGCAGTTCTTC.

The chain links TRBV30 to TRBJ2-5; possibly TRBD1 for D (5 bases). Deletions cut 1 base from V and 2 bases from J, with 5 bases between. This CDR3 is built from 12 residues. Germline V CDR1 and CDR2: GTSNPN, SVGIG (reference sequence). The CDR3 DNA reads TGTGCCTGGAGTGGACAGCAAGAGACCCAGTACTTC. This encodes CAWSGQQETQYF.